This entry lists 21 T cell receptor beta chains sequenced from one sample in a study of cytomegalovirus exposure and HLA in healthy donors listed by TCRdb under 2017. The library relied on the immunoSEQ multiplex PCR assay. Imported from immuneACCESS, the table was reduced by TCRdb to in-frame sequences with V and J called. These copies leave out some clones; in studies compared against another copy, an unresolved V gene accounts for under half, and the cause of the remainder is not known. The sample yields about 140,000 clones; approximately 94% were counted once. The ten largest make up about 2% of the sample. Sequencing was carried out using PBMCs. The receptors stem from a man between 18 and 35 years old in good health and CMV-seropositive.

The chain has TRBV6-1 and TRBJ1-2; D remains unclear. The germline CDR1 and CDR2 sequences are MNHNS and SASEGT. The CDR3 runs to 13 residues. V was shortened by 5 bases and J by 3 bases, with 10 bases between the two germline ends. CDR3 amino acids: CASSPQVDYGYTF. For the CDR3, the DNA is TGTGCCAGCAGTCCCCAGGTAGACTATGGCTACACCTTC.

The chain combines TRBV5-1 with TRBJ1-4; D unclear. V was cut by 2 bases and J by 4 bases, with 9 bases left in between. Germline lookup yields CDR1 SGHRS and CDR2 YFSETQ. The CDR3 runs 14 residues. CDR3 nucleotide sequence: TGCGCCAGCAGCTTACTCTCCGGTAATGAAAAACTGTTTTTT. Amino acid sequence: CASSLLSGNEKLFF.

This clone was seen just once. The CDR3 reads CAISDVSGMTYEQYF. As DNA, the CDR3 is TGTGCCATCAGTGATGTAAGCGGGATGACCTACGAGCAGTACTTC. This chain joins TRBV10-3 and TRBJ2-7; 7 bases align to TRBD2. Germline-derived CDR1 and CDR2 are ENHRY and SYGVKD. V lost 3 bases, J lost 2 bases, and 7 bases stayed unmatched. CDR3 size: 15 residues.

V usage is TRBV7-9 and J usage is TRBJ2-3; 14 nucleotides match TRBD2. Trimming cost V 7 bases and J 0 bases; bases outside gene matches: 9. From germline, CDR1 is SEHNR and CDR2 FQNEAQ (reference sequence). The CDR3 spans 18 residues. CDR3 nucleotide sequence: TGTGCCAGCACCGACCGGACTAGCGGGAGGACTAGCACAGATACGCAGTATTTT. Protein: CASTDRTSGRTSTDTQYF.

The chain carries TRBV15 and TRBJ2-3; TRBD2 matches at 7 bases. CDR1 LNHNV and CDR2 YYDKDF come from the germline V gene (reference sequence). The CDR3 is 15 residues long. V lost 5 bases and J lost 0; bases outside the gene matches: 5. The CDR3, as DNA: TGTGCCACCAGCGGCGGACTAGTGAGCACAGATACGCAGTATTTT. Its translation: CATSGGLVSTDTQYF.

The chain combines TRBV28 with TRBJ2-7; 10 bases are shared with TRBD2. Germline V gives CDR1 MDHEN, CDR2 SYDVKM. This CDR3 has 14 amino acids. Trimming took 4 bases from V and 4 from J; bases not matched to a gene: 4. As DNA, the CDR3 is TGTGCCAGCAGTTCCGGGACTAGCGCTTACGAGCAGTACTTC. It codes for CASSSGTSAYEQYF.

The gene calls are TRBV27 and TRBJ2-1, with 7 bases that match TRBD2. There are 16 residues in the CDR3. Germline V gene data show CDR1 as MNHEY and CDR2 as SMNVEV (reference sequence). Trimming cost V 1 base and J 2 bases; bases outside gene matches: 5. Here the CDR3 DNA reads TGTGCCAGCAGTTTATTAGCGGGCGTCGCCTACAATGAGCAGTTCTTC. Amino acid sequence: CASSLLAGVAYNEQFF.

A single count supports this clone. The rearrangement links TRBV10-1 to TRBJ2-2; 7 nucleotides agree with TRBD2. CDR3 size: 13 residues. Per the germline V gene, CDR1 is WNHNN and CDR2 is SYGVQD (reference sequence). V dropped 8 bases and J dropped 9; count of bases not matched to a gene: 9. CDR3 nucleotides: TGCGCCAGCCCCTCGGGGGGAAGAAGGGAGCTGTTTTTT. Amino acids: CASPSGGRRELFF.

The chain couples TRBV13 to TRBJ2-7, with 7 bases matching TRBD2. The V segment lost 5 bases and the J segment 3 bases; nucleotides outside the gene matches: 7. The CDR3 covers 14 residues. Germline V gives CDR1 PRHDT, CDR2 FYEKMQ (reference sequence). The CDR3 sequence: CASSPSGGIYEQYF. CDR3 DNA: TGTGCCAGCAGCCCTAGCGGAGGGATCTACGAGCAGTACTTC. The complete variable domain, with remaining parts taken from reference TRBV13 and TRBJ2-7, reads AAGVIQSPRHLIKEKRETATLKCYPIPRHDTVYWYQQGPGQDPQFLISFYEKMQSDKGSIPDRFSAQQFSDYHSELNMSSLELGDSALYFCASSPSGGIYEQYFGPGTRLTVT.

This clone was seen more than once but under ten times. The chain couples TRBV28 to TRBJ1-1; 10 positions match TRBD1. V lost 8 bases, J lost 2 bases, and 17 bases stayed unmatched. Germline V lookup: CDR1 MDHEN, CDR2 SYDVKM. The CDR3 contains 18 residues. In DNA form, the CDR3 reads TGTGCCAGCCCGCCCGTGGGGACAGGGGCGAGAAGCAACACTGAAGCTTTCTTT. This gives the protein CASPPVGTGARSNTEAFF.

The chain carries TRBV20-1 and TRBJ2-1, with a possible D match to TRBD2 (5 bases). CDR1 DFQATT and CDR2 SNEGSKA come from the germline V gene (reference sequence). The ends were cut back, 6 bases at V and 8 bases at J, with 8 bases in the middle. There are 10 residues in the CDR3. CDR3 nucleotide sequence: TGCAGTGCGATAGCGTATGAGCAGTTCTTC. It encodes CSAIAYEQFF.

As for this clone: The sample carries other DNA sequences with the same CDR3. The V call is TRBV6-1, the J call TRBJ1-2; TRBD1 might be the D (5 bases). Germline-derived CDR1 and CDR2 are MNHNS and SASEGT. V was pared by 0 bases and J by 4 bases, with 9 bases between. The CDR3 loop spans 14 amino acids. The CDR3 here is CASSEAQGSYGYTF. The CDR3 nucleotides are TGTGCCAGCAGTGAAGCGCAGGGCAGCTATGGCTACACCTTC.

The V gene is TRBV5-4, the J gene TRBJ1-4, with no clear D. The germline V gene encodes CDR1 SGHNT and CDR2 YYREEE (reference sequence). V shed 4 bases and J shed 4 bases, with 14 bases lying between them. This CDR3 spans 15 amino acids. For the CDR3, the DNA is TGTGCCAGCAGCCCCGACTTCGGCCGTAATGAAAAACTGTTTTTT. This sequence encodes CASSPDFGRNEKLFF.

The chain uses TRBV6-6 and TRBJ2-7, with D perhaps TRBD1 (7 bases). Germline CDR1 is MNHNY and CDR2 is SVGAGI (reference sequence). This CDR3 has 14 amino acids. The V end lost 3 bases, the J end lost 3 bases, and 12 bases lay between the germline ends. The CDR3 sequence is CASSYGGTDYEQYF. The CDR3 bases are TGTGCCAGCAGTTATGGGGGGACAGACTACGAGCAGTACTTC.

This rearrangement joins TRBV5-6 to TRBJ2-3; D not certain. The V gene lost 4 bases and the J gene lost 10 bases, with 16 bases spanning the gap. This CDR3 comprises 13 residues. Germline V lookup: CDR1 SGHDT, CDR2 YYEEEE. The CDR3, as DNA: TGTGCCAGCAGCACCCCAGTGGCCAGGCCGCAGTATTTT. Protein sequence: CASSTPVARPQYF.

The chain's CDR3 is CASRTRGVNTEAFF. The CDR3 DNA reads as TGTGCCAGCAGAACCCGTGGAGTCAACACTGAAGCTTTCTTT. The V and J genes are TRBV6-5 and TRBJ1-1; D remains ambiguous. V lost 6 bases and J 2 bases, leaving 13 bases between the germline ends. In germline, CDR1 is MNHEY, CDR2 SVGAGI. This CDR3 contains 14 residues.

CDR3 in DNA: TGTGCCTGGTGGGGGAGGGCGAGCAGTACCTCTAGCACAGATACGCAGTATTTT. It codes for CAWWGRASSTSSTDTQYF. J is TRBJ2-3 and V is TRBV30; 7 positions match TRBD2. J was trimmed by 0 bases and V by 5 bases; bases with no gene match: 17. Looked up from germline, CDR1 is GTSNPN and CDR2 is SVGIG (reference sequence). This CDR3 region has 18 residues.

This chain links TRBV1 with TRBJ2-1; no DNA check was done on the table's D call, TRBD2. TRBV1 is assigned pseudogene status. The CDR3 runs to 16 residues. This chain's CDR3 is CTSSQDPTGDHNEQFF. CDR3 DNA sequence: TGCACCAGCAGCCAAGATCCGACGGGAGATCACAATGAGCAGTTCTTC.

The chain's CDR3 is CASSTTLRGRDYGYTF. CDR3 DNA sequence: TGTGCCAGCAGTACAACCCTCAGGGGGCGGGATTATGGCTACACCTTC. This chain uses TRBV7-9 with TRBJ1-2; TRBD1 matches at 8 bases. The germline gives CDR1 SEHNR, CDR2 FQNEAQ (reference sequence). The CDR3 length is 16 residues. The V and J ends lost 6 bases and 5 bases, in that order; junction bases with no gene match: 14. Variable domain in full (rest from reference TRBV7-9 and TRBJ1-2): DTGVSQNPRHKITKRGQNVTFRCDPISEHNRLYWYRQTLGQGPEFLTYFQNEAQLEKSRLLSDRFSAERPKGSFSTLEIQRTEQGDSAMYLCASSTTLRGRDYGYTFGSGTRLTVV.

The chain combines TRBV28 with TRBJ1-1; D is unresolved. The V end was cut by 5 bases, the J end by 7 bases, with 8 bases between. This CDR3 has 11 amino acids. Germline CDR1 is MDHEN and CDR2 is SYDVKM. The chain's CDR3 is CASSVLFEAFF. The CDR3 DNA reads TGTGCCAGCAGTGTTCTGTTTGAAGCTTTCTTT.

This clone was observed a single time. The rearrangement uses TRBV6-5 and TRBJ1-2, with TRBD1 matching over 9 bases. V lost 2 bases, J lost 7 bases, and 5 bases stayed unmatched. Germline V gene data show CDR1 as MNHEY and CDR2 as SVGAGI. The length of the CDR3 is 14 residues. Here the CDR3 DNA reads TGTGCCAGCAGTTACCGGGACAGGGTCCGTGGCTACACCTTC. This codes for CASSYRDRVRGYTF.